This TCR beta chain is drawn from a study of cytomegalovirus exposure and HLA in healthy donors. Study results and caveats: Productive status was seen about 87% or about 30% of the time for most TCR beta V segments in an earlier analysis.

Remarks on this clone: The antigen remains undetermined.

CDR3 size: 14 residues. The junction had 1 base not matched to a gene; V was cut back by 4 bases and J by 2 bases. In germline, CDR1 is MDHEN, CDR2 SYDVKM. Use of 60 Vbeta and 13 Jbeta primers characterized the PCR. Profiling relied on immunoSEQ multiplex PCR, and the TCRdb table lists in-frame clones only, not all of them. This sample has tens of thousands of clones, with roughly 58% found just once. The receptor comes from a woman in her 30s in good health and CMV-seropositive. The sequencing sample was made of PBMCs. The gene calls are TRBV28 and TRBJ1-5; 8 positions agree with TRBD1. The chain's CDR3 is CASSSTGGNQPQHF. The CDR3 DNA is TGTGCCAGCAGTTCGACAGGGGGCAATCAGCCCCAGCATTTT.